This TCR beta chain was observed in a study of a mutant IDH1 vaccine in newly diagnosed glioma. Study as a whole: Patients received vaccination from 4-6 weeks after radiotherapy alone, or with temozolomide cycles. Sex among treated patients split roughly 60% male, around 38% female; mean age was approximately 38 years.

Time point in this sample: week 35, safety follow-up. All doses held 300 ug of mutant IDH1 20-mer peptide, with topical imiquimod. Study findings and constraints: Vaccine-induced immune responses were detected in approximately 92% of patients.

Clones were sequenced by immunoSEQ multiplex PCR, and TCRdb holds only the in-frame ones, with some missing. The sample consists of about 54,000 clones, approximately 87% of them appearing once. Comment on this clone: Its specificity is unknown. Other nucleotide sequences in the sample specify the same CDR3.

Germline V gene data show CDR1 as SQVTM and CDR2 as ANQGSEA. The CDR3 extends over 10 amino acids. The germline V and J ends were trimmed by 7 bases and 8 bases, with 9 bases remaining between them. This chain connects TRBV29-1 to TRBJ2-1, with D tentatively TRBD2 (6 bases). This sample comprised PBMCs, obtained from a glioma patient whose treatment included an IDH1 peptide vaccine. The source is a middle-aged man with glioma. The CDR3 loop is CSGGEDEQFF. The CDR3 nucleotides read TGCAGCGGCGGGGAGGATGAGCAGTTCTTC.